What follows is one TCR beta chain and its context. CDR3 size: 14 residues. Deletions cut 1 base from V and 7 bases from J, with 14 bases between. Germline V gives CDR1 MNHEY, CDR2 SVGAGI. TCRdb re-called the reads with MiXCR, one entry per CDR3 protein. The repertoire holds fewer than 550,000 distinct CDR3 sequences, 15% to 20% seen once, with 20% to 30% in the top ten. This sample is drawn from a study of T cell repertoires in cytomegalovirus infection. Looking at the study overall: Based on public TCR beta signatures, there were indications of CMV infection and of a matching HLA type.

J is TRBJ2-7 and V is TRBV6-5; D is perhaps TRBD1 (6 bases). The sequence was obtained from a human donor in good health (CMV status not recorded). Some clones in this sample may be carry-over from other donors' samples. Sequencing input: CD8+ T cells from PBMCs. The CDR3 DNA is TGTGCCAGCAGTTACTTCGGGACATCGGGGGAGCAGTACTTC. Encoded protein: CASSYFGTSGEQYF.